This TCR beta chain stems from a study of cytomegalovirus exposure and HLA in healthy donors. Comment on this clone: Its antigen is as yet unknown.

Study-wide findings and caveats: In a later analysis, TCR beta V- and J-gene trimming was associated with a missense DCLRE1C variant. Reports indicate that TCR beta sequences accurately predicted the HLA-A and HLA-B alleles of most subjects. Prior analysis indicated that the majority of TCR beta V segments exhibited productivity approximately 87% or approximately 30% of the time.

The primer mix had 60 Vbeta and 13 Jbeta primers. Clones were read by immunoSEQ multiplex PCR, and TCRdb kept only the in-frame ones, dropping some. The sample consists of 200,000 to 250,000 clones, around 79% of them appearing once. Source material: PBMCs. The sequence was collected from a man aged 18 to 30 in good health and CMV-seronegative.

For the CDR3, the DNA is TGTGCCAGCAGCTTGGCGGGGGGGCTTAAAGATACGCAGTATTTT. The encoded protein is CASSLAGGLKDTQYF. The rearrangement joins TRBV4-2 to TRBJ2-3; TRBD2 matches 9 bases. Germline CDR1 LGHNA, CDR2 YNFKEQ. V shed 5 bases and J 5 bases; nucleotides not matched to a gene: 8. This CDR3 comprises 15 residues.